The clone carrying this TCR beta chain was counted a few times. Its antigen is unidentified. MiXCR, run by TCRdb on the RACE reads, gives a single entry per CDR3 protein. The table has about 77,000 distinct CDR3 sequences, approximately 15% seen once. This entry belongs to a study of human T cells and chemical hapten exposure. Study-wide background: Sensitizing treatment utilized 2% DPC over a 2 cm by 2 cm portion of upper inner arm skin. TCR yields per sample varied, mainly owing to small pooled library volume differences.

As to time point: pre-sensitization, week 0. The treatment was: therapeutic diphenylcyclopropenone sensitization with weekly scalp DPC. Blood sampling occurred before each patch-test application. Trimming cost V 0 bases and J 1 base; bases outside gene matches: 2. The CDR3 covers 15 residues. The germline V gene encodes CDR1 DFQATT and CDR2 SNEGSKA (reference sequence). Study-level findings and limits: The number of TCRs above 1 in 1000 frequency did not change after DPC sensitization.

The chain links TRBV20-1 to TRBJ2-3; the match to TRBD2 covers 9 bases. The receptor's source is a woman aged 45-65 years with alopecia areata. Some clones in this sample may be carry-over from other donors' samples. This sample comprised whole blood, obtained in connection with sensitization to the hapten diphenylcyclopropenone (DPC). For the CDR3, the DNA is TGCAGTGCTAGAGATACTAGCGGGCGCACAGATACGCAGTATTTT. Residues: CSARDTSGRTDTQYF.